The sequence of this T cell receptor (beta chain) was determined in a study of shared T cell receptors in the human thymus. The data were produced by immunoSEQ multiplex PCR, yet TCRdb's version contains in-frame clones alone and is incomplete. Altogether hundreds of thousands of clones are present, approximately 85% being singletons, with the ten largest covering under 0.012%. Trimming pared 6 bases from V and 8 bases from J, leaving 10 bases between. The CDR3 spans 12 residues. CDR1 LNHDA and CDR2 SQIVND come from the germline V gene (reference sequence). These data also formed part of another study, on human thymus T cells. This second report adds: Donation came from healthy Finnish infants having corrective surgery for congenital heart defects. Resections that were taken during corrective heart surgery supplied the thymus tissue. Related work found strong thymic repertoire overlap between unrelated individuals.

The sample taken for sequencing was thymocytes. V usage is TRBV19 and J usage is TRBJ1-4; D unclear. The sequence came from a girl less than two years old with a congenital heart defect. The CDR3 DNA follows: TGTGCCAGTAGACTTAAACAGGAAAAACTGTTTTTT. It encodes CASRLKQEKLFF.